What follows are 17 T cell receptor beta chains derived from one specimen sequenced in a study of pediatric ulcerative colitis. Clones were read by immunoSEQ multiplex PCR, and TCRdb kept only the in-frame ones, dropping some. Altogether a few thousand clones are present, about 89% being singletons, with the ten largest covering approximately 2%. Material: blood. Receptor source: a boy younger than 18 with mild ulcerative colitis.

The V call is TRBV28, the J call TRBJ1-1; 8 bases fit TRBD1. J lost 8 bases, V lost 3 bases, and 8 bases had no gene match. CDR3 size: 14 residues. Germline V gives CDR1 MDHEN, CDR2 SYDVKM. The CDR3: CASSFPGQVAEAFF. CDR3 DNA sequence: TGTGCCAGCAGTTTTCCGGGACAGGTGGCCGAAGCTTTCTTT.

The rearrangement uses TRBV19 and TRBJ2-1; TRBD2 aligns across 8 bases. The CDR3 is 15 amino acids. Losses at the gene ends were 5 bases for V and 4 bases for J; bases not matched to a gene: 7. Germline V CDR1 and CDR2: LNHDA, SQIVND (reference sequence). DNA of the CDR3: TGTGCCAGTAGTGGGCGACTAGCGCTTTACAATGAGCAGTTCTTC. As protein: CASSGRLALYNEQFF. Full variable domain (missing parts from reference TRBV19 and TRBJ2-1): DGGITQSPKYLFRKEGQNVTLSCEQNLNHDAMYWYRQDPGQGLRLIYYSQIVNDFQKGDIAEGYSVSREKKESFPLTVTSAQKNPTAFYLCASSGRLALYNEQFFGPGTRLTVL.

The chain recombines TRBV20-1 with TRBJ2-7, with D unclear. Germline CDR1 is DFQATT and CDR2 is SNEGSKA (reference sequence). Trimming removed 3 bases at V and 1 base at J, with 4 bases between. CDR3 length: 11 residues. The CDR3 sequence is CSASASYEQYF. The CDR3 nucleotides read TGCAGTGCTAGCGCGTCCTACGAGCAGTACTTC.

The chain joins TRBV19 to TRBJ2-6, with D possibly matching TRBD2 (5 bases). CDR3 length: 15 amino acids. Deletions cut 7 bases from V and 0 bases from J, with 10 bases between. Germline V gene sequence: CDR1 LNHDA, CDR2 SQIVND (reference sequence). The CDR3 loop is CASNPGDSGANVLTF. The CDR3 DNA follows: TGTGCCAGTAACCCCGGGGACTCTGGGGCCAACGTCCTGACTTTC.

The rearrangement uses TRBV10-3 and TRBJ2-7, with unresolved D. The germline gives CDR1 ENHRY, CDR2 SYGVKD. The CDR3 has 14 residues. Trimming shortened V by 2 bases and J by 0 bases, and 8 bases separated the two germline ends. CDR3 loop: CAISEGSSSYEQYF. The CDR3 DNA follows: TGTGCCATCAGTGAGGGTTCGAGCTCCTACGAGCAGTACTTC.

This chain connects TRBV13 to TRBJ1-1, with D tentatively TRBD1 (6 bases). The CDR3 length is 14 residues. CDR1 is PRHDT, CDR2 FYEKMQ, per germline (reference sequence). Trimming removed 0 bases at V and 4 bases at J, with 9 bases between. CDR3 sequence (DNA): TGTGCCAGCAGCTTAGGTCAGGGGACCACTGAAGCTTTCTTT. Amino acid sequence: CASSLGQGTTEAFF.

The V gene is TRBV11-2, the J gene TRBJ2-3; TRBD2 matches at 9 bases. Per germline, CDR1 SGHAT and CDR2 FQNNGV. Losses at the gene ends were 5 bases for V and 4 bases for J; bases not matched to a gene: 10. The CDR3 has 16 residues. The DNA of the CDR3 is TGTGCCAGCAGCCCAGACGGGACTAGCCCCCCAGATACGCAGTATTTT. Translated: CASSPDGTSPPDTQYF.

The V call is TRBV7-9, the J call TRBJ2-5; TRBD2 agrees at 8 bases. V gave up 5 bases and J gave up 4 bases; unmatched junction bases: 12. Germline loops: CDR1 SEHNR, CDR2 FQNEAQ (reference sequence). There are 16 residues in the CDR3. CDR3: CASSATTSGGLETQYF. CDR3 DNA: TGTGCCAGCAGCGCGACGACCTCGGGAGGGTTAGAGACCCAGTACTTC.

The chain uses TRBV19 and TRBJ1-4; D unclear. CDR1 and CDR2 from the germline V gene are LNHDA and SQIVND (reference sequence). This CDR3 is built from 10 residues. The germline V and J ends were trimmed by 8 bases and 6 bases, with 4 bases remaining between them. Here the CDR3 DNA reads TGTGCCAGTTTTCATGAAAAACTGTTTTTT. Residues: CASFHEKLFF.

Only a few counts were recorded for this clone. The chain has TRBV28 and TRBJ1-1; 7 nucleotides line up with TRBD1. The CDR3 has 16 amino acids. The V gene's germline CDR1 is MDHEN and CDR2 SYDVKM. J gave up 0 bases and V 5 bases, and 9 bases lay outside the gene matches. DNA for the CDR3: TGTGCCAGCAGTGGGGGGACAGTAACATTGAACACTGAAGCTTTCTTT. It yields the protein CASSGGTVTLNTEAFF.

The chain uses TRBV30 and TRBJ1-4; TRBD1 is a possible D gene (6 bases). The CDR3 length is 15 residues. V lost 3 bases to trimming and J lost 4 bases, with 15 bases between them. The germline CDR1 and CDR2 sequences are GTSNPN and SVGIG (reference sequence). CDR3 region: CAWRQGMGLNEKLFF. In nucleotides, the CDR3 is TGTGCCTGGAGACAGGGCATGGGCCTTAATGAAAAACTGTTTTTT.

This chain joins TRBV4-1 and TRBJ1-1; D gene unclear. This CDR3 contains 13 residues. V lost 1 base and J 5 bases, leaving 8 bases between the germline ends. Per germline, CDR1 MGHRA and CDR2 YSYEKL. The DNA of the CDR3 is TGCGCCAGCAGCCAAGCGCCTGGAACTGAAGCTTTCTTT. Amino acid sequence: CASSQAPGTEAFF.

This clone was detected only a few times. The CDR3 region has the DNA TGCGCCAGCAGTGAGTCGACGCGCACCTATGAGCAGTTCTTC. Translating gives CASSESTRTYEQFF. The V gene is TRBV10-1, the J gene TRBJ2-1; D unclear. There are 14 residues in the CDR3. Germline loops: CDR1 WNHNN, CDR2 SYGVQD (reference sequence). Trimming shortened V by 0 bases and J by 8 bases, and 11 bases separated the two germline ends.

The chain is built from TRBV4-1 and TRBJ2-5; D is unresolved. V shed 0 bases and J shed 5 bases, with 10 bases lying between them. CDR3 size: 14 residues. The V gene's germline CDR1 is MGHRA and CDR2 YSYEKL. CDR3 sequence (DNA): TGCGCCAGCAGCCAAGATCGCGTTGGGGAGACCCAGTACTTC. Protein product: CASSQDRVGETQYF.

CDR3 residues: CASSGGQAAGEQFF. CDR3 DNA sequence: TGTGCCAGCAGCGGGGGACAGGCGGCTGGAGAGCAGTTCTTC. The chain carries TRBV5-8 and TRBJ2-1; 8 bases map to TRBD1. Germline trimming cut 4 bases from V and 10 bases from J; bases unmatched to any gene: 10. Looked up from germline, CDR1 is SGHTS and CDR2 is YDEGEE. The CDR3 sequence is 14 residues long.

The chain has TRBV5-1 and TRBJ2-7; D is perhaps TRBD1 (6 bases). Germline V gene data show CDR1 as SGHRS and CDR2 as YFSETQ. This CDR3 has 15 amino acids. V dropped 4 bases and J dropped 5 bases, with 19 bases sitting between them. The CDR3 bases are TGCGCCAGCAGCCCAGGGGACGGACACTGGAACGAGCAGTACTTC. Its translation is CASSPGDGHWNEQYF.

This chain joins TRBV10-3 and TRBJ2-7; possibly TRBD1 for D (5 bases). The CDR3 contains 14 residues. CDR1 and CDR2 (germline): ENHRY, SYGVKD. V was pared by 3 bases and J by 0 bases, with 9 bases between. The CDR3 bases are TGTGCCATCAGTGAAGTGGGGCGCTCCTACGAGCAGTACTTC. Residues: CAISEVGRSYEQYF.